This is a list of T cell receptor beta chains from one sample in a study of cytomegalovirus exposure and HLA in healthy donors. Produced via immunoSEQ multiplex PCR; TCRdb's table is partial and in-frame only. The sample records roughly 200,000 clones, more than 80% being singletons. The sequencing input was PBMCs. The receptors derive from a boy aged 5-17 years in good health and CMV-seronegative. Each CDR3 is given with its conserved first and last residue. Each record gives: V gene, J gene, D gene, clone size, CDR3 DNA, CDR3 protein. D genes are given only for firm matches. Only some rows state a clone size, as once, few, many or a class for expanded clones.

TRBV7-9	TRBJ1-2	TRBD1	NA	TGTGCCAGCAGTCCTGGGACAGGGGGCTACACCTTC	CASSPGTGGYTF
TRBV5-1	TRBJ1-5	NA	NA	TGCGCCAGCAGCTGTAATCTCAATCAGCCCCAGCATTTT	CASSCNLNQPQHF
TRBV6-5	TRBJ1-2	NA	NA	TGTGCCAGCAGTTTGGGGCAGTTCTATGGCTACACCTTC	CASSLGQFYGYTF
TRBV5-1	TRBJ2-5	NA	NA	TGCGCCAGCAGCTTCAGGGCCCAAGAGACCCAGTACTTC	CASSFRAQETQYF
TRBV5-1	TRBJ2-7	TRBD2	NA	TGCGCCAGCAGCTTGGCCTCGGGGGGGCTGTACGAGCAGTACTTC	CASSLASGGLYEQYF
TRBV5-8	TRBJ2-4	NA	NA	TGTGCCAGCAGCCTCAAAAGGCAGGGTCAAAAGAGAAACATTCAGTACTTC	CASSLKRQGQKRNIQYF
TRBV5-6	TRBJ1-2	NA	few	TGTGCCAGCAGCCATCCGTTCCAGGTGGTGACACAAAACTATGGCTACACCTTC	CASSHPFQVVTQNYGYTF
TRBV7-8	TRBJ1-1	TRBD1	NA	TGTGCCAGCAGCCTCGACAGGGGGAACGCGATGAACACTGAAGCTTTCTTT	CASSLDRGNAMNTEAFF
TRBV7-9	TRBJ1-1	NA	NA	TGTGCCAGCAGCTTAGCACTTACAGGGGAAGCTTTCTTT	CASSLALTGEAFF
TRBV5-1	TRBJ1-3	NA	NA	TGCGCCAGCAGCTCTCAGGGGACTGGAAACACCATATATTTT	CASSSQGTGNTIYF
TRBV19	TRBJ1-6	NA	NA	TGTGCCAGTATGCCCAGTAGCAGTTCACCCCTCCACTTT	CASMPSSSSPLHF
TRBV7-2	TRBJ2-7	NA	NA	TGTGCCAGCAGCTCCCGGACACAACACGAGCAGTACTTC	CASSSRTQHEQYF
TRBV29-1	TRBJ1-1	TRBD1	NA	TGCAGCGTTGAATCTGACAGGGCCACTGAAGCTTTCTTT	CSVESDRATEAFF
TRBV27	TRBJ1-1	TRBD1	NA	TGTGCCAGCAGTTTGGACAGGGCGGACACTGAAGCTTTCTTT	CASSLDRADTEAFF
TRBV7-9	TRBJ1-2	TRBD1	NA	TGTGCCAGCAGCTTAGCGGGACAGGGCCCCGCCGGAGGGGGCTACACCTTC	CASSLAGQGPAGGGYTF
TRBV9	TRBJ1-1	NA	NA	TGTGCCAGCAGCGTGACAGCGAACACTGAAGCTTTCTTT	CASSVTANTEAFF
TRBV5-1	TRBJ2-2	TRBD2	NA	TGCGCCAGCAGCGACCAACCGGGGGGGGACACCGGGGAGCTGTTTTTT	CASSDQPGGDTGELFF
TRBV7-8	TRBJ1-1	TRBD1	NA	TGTGCCAGCAGCTCTTTCGGACAGGGAGGCACTGAAGCTTTCTTT	CASSSFGQGGTEAFF
TRBV5-4	TRBJ1-3	TRBD1	few	TGTGCCAGCAGCGTGTTCGGACAGGGTAATGGAAACACCATATATTTT	CASSVFGQGNGNTIYF
TRBV10-3	TRBJ2-2	TRBD2	NA	TGTGCCATCAGTGGTCTCGGAGCGGGAGGGCAAAACACCGGGGAGCTGTTTTTT	CAISGLGAGGQNTGELFF
TRBV15	TRBJ1-2	TRBD1	NA	TGTGCCACCAGCACAATAAAAGGACAGGGGGCCTATGGCTACACCTTC	CATSTIKGQGAYGYTF
TRBV2	TRBJ1-5	TRBD1	NA	TGTGCCAGCATACTTTCAGGGGGCGCGACCCAGCATTTT	CASILSGGATQHF
TRBV5-6	TRBJ1-2	NA	NA	TGTGCCAGCAGCCTTTCTAACTATGGCTACACCTTC	CASSLSNYGYTF
TRBV2	TRBJ2-5	NA	once	TGTGCCAGCAGCTTAGGGCACTACAGGGCGCAGACCCAGTACTTC	CASSLGHYRAQTQYF
TRBV5-1	TRBJ1-2	TRBD1	NA	TGCGCCAGCAGCTTGGTGGCAGGGGGCTCCTATGGCTACACCTTC	CASSLVAGGSYGYTF
TRBV10-3	TRBJ1-5	NA	NA	TGTGCCATCAGTGCGGGGGGGGGTGGCAATCAGCCCCAGCATTTT	CAISAGGGGNQPQHF
TRBV9	TRBJ2-3	NA	NA	TGTGCCAGCAGCGCCGAGACTGAGACCCCTCAGTATTTT	CASSAETETPQYF
TRBV4-1	TRBJ2-1	NA	NA	TGCGCCAGCAGCCATAAGCAGGGCGGTCCCTACAATGAGCAGTTCTTC	CASSHKQGGPYNEQFF
TRBV6-1	TRBJ1-1	NA	NA	TGTGCCAGCAGTGCCCGACAGGACTCCACTGAAGCTTTCTTT	CASSARQDSTEAFF
TRBV4-1	TRBJ2-5	TRBD1	NA	TGCGCCAGCAGCCCAGGACAGGGGTTAGGGGAGCAGTACTTC	CASSPGQGLGEQYF
TRBV5-5	TRBJ2-7	TRBD1	NA	TGTGCCAGCAGCCCGTGGGACAGTTCCTACGAGCAGTACTTC	CASSPWDSSYEQYF
TRBV4-2	TRBJ2-7	TRBD1	NA	TGTGCCAGCAGCCAAGATCCGGGATCAGGGGGCTACGAGCAGTACTTC	CASSQDPGSGGYEQYF
TRBV5-1	TRBJ2-5	NA	few	TGCGCCAGCAGCCGCCGTGGGTCCCAAGGGGGCCAAGAGACCCAGTACTTC	CASSRRGSQGGQETQYF
TRBV7-2	TRBJ1-2	NA	few	TGTGCCAGCAGCTTATTCCCTTTAGGGGCACGGTATGGCTACACCTTC	CASSLFPLGARYGYTF
TRBV29-1	TRBJ2-7	TRBD1	NA	TGCAGCGTAACAGCCCCGGGACAGGTTTACGAGCAGTACTTC	CSVTAPGQVYEQYF
TRBV5-1	TRBJ1-1	NA	NA	TGCGCCAGCAGCCTACGAAGTTGGAACACTGAAGCTTTCTTT	CASSLRSWNTEAFF
TRBV7-3	TRBJ2-1	TRBD2	NA	TGTGCCAGCAGCTTAAGTCGTGGACTAGCGGGAGGCAATGAGCAGTTCTTC	CASSLSRGLAGGNEQFF
TRBV15	TRBJ2-3	TRBD2	NA	TGTGCCACCAGCGGAGAGACTAGCGGGGGACTTCCTGTCACAGATACGCAGTATTTT	CATSGETSGGLPVTDTQYF
TRBV6-5	TRBJ1-1	TRBD1	NA	TGTGCCGTAGACAGGGGCACTGAAGCTTTCTTT	CAVDRGTEAFF